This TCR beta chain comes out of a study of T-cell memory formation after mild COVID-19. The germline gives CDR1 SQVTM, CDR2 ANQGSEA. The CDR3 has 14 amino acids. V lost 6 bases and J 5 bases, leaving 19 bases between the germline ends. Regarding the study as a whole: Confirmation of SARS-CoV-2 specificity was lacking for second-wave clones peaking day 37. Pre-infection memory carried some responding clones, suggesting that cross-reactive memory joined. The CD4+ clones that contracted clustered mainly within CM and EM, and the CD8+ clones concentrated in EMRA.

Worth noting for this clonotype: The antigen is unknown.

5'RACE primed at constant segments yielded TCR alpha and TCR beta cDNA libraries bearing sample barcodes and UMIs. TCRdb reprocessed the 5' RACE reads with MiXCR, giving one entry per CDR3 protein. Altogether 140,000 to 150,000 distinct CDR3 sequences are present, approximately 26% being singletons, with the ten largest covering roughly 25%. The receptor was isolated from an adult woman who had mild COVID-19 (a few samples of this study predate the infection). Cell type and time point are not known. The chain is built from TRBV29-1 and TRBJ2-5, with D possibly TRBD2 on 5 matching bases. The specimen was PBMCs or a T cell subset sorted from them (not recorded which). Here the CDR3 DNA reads TGCAGCGTCGTGGGTTGGGGAGCGGCCGAGACCCAGTACTTC. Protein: CSVVGWGAAETQYF.